This T cell receptor beta chain was captured by sequencing in a study of blood T cell repertoires in COVID-19. Study overall: T cells, B-cell-depleted T cells, or PBMCs provided the cDNA or gDNA that served as material.

Germline V CDR1 and CDR2: SGHVS, FQNEAQ. The CDR3 extends over 15 amino acids. Trimming cost V 3 bases and J 2 bases, with 14 bases left between them. Measured with immunoSEQ multiplex PCR; TCRdb has only the in-frame clones, and not every one. The data contain tens of thousands of clones, approximately 90% of them singletons. The chain is built from TRBV7-8 and TRBJ2-7; tentatively, D is TRBD1 (6 bases). The material sequenced was peripheral blood. This clonotype was sampled from an older man with active COVID-19. The CDR3 nucleotides read TGTGCCAGCAGCTTCCAGAGACAGGAGGCCTACGAGCAGTACTTC. Translating gives CASSFQRQEAYEQYF.